A single sample is the source of the 11 T cell receptor beta chains below, sequenced in a study of T cell repertoires in ileal Crohn's disease. This table comes from immunoSEQ multiplex PCR, and its TCRdb copy is limited to in-frame clones, with some not included. There are around 15,000 clones in the sample; roughly 85% occur only once, and roughly 3.7% lies in the top ten. Sequenced sample: ileal tissue. The receptors were sampled from an adult with Crohn's disease.

The rearrangement joins TRBV7-3 to TRBJ2-2, with TRBD2 matching over 9 bases. CDR3 length equals 17 residues. With V trimmed by 1 base and J by 4 bases, 7 bases remained unmatched. Germline V gene lookup returns CDR1 SGHTA and CDR2 FQGTGA. CDR3 in DNA: TGTGCCAGCAGCTTAAAGAGCGGGGGGATGAGCACCGGGGAGCTGTTTTTT. Translating gives CASSLKSGGMSTGELFF.

J is TRBJ1-2 and V is TRBV29-1, with D perhaps matching TRBD1 (5 bases). Trimming removed 6 bases from V and 3 bases from J, with 14 bases in between. Germline assignment: CDR1 SQVTM and CDR2 ANQGSEA. This CDR3 comprises 13 residues. CDR3 protein: CSVPAQADYGYTF. DNA of the CDR3: TGCAGCGTGCCTGCACAGGCAGACTATGGCTACACCTTC.

This clone was seen a single time. V gene TRBV4-2 combines with J gene TRBJ2-3; the match to TRBD2 covers 7 bases. Looked up from germline, CDR1 is LGHNA and CDR2 is YNFKEQ. Trimming cost V 2 bases and J 6 bases; bases outside gene matches: 17. This CDR3 is built from 18 residues. The CDR3 loop is CASSQLGGGRGFFDTQYF. The CDR3, as DNA: TGTGCCAGCAGCCAATTGGGAGGCGGGAGAGGTTTTTTTGATACGCAGTATTTT.

This clone has only one observation. V and J are TRBV7-2 and TRBJ1-1; D unresolved. This CDR3 is 11 amino acids long. Germline V gene data show CDR1 as SGHTA and CDR2 as FQGNSA. Trimming took 2 bases from V and 6 from J, leaving 4 bases between them. CDR3 in amino acids: CASSLISEAFF. CDR3 nucleotide sequence: TGTGCCAGCAGCTTAATCTCTGAAGCTTTCTTT.

The CDR3 DNA sequence: TGTGCCAGCAGCCCCCCCGCGGGGGCTGAAGTTGGCTACACCTTC. This translates into CASSPPAGAEVGYTF. J is TRBJ1-2 and V is TRBV7-3; possible D gene TRBD1, 6 bases. CDR1 SGHTA and CDR2 FQGTGA come from the germline V gene. This CDR3 is built from 15 residues. The germline V and J ends were trimmed by 5 bases and 7 bases, with 20 bases remaining between them.

CDR3 residues: CASSSALTGVTYNSPLHF. CDR3 in DNA: TGTGCCAGCAGTTCCGCCTTGACAGGGGTGACCTATAATTCACCCCTCCACTTT. V gene TRBV28 combines with J gene TRBJ1-6, with 8 bases lining up with TRBD1. CDR3 size: 18 residues. CDR1 and CDR2 from the germline V gene are MDHEN and SYDVKM. The ends lost 4 bases at V and 2 bases at J; junction bases unmatched: 10.

V is TRBV4-1 and J is TRBJ1-5; weak D call: TRBD1 (5 bases). Looked up from germline, CDR1 is MGHRA and CDR2 is YSYEKL. V was clipped by 2 bases and J by 6 bases, with 14 bases between them. The CDR3 totals 15 residues. The CDR3, as DNA: TGCGCCAGCAGCCAATCCCAGGGATCCGTTCAGCCCCAGCATTTT. Encoded protein: CASSQSQGSVQPQHF.

The genes are TRBV30 and TRBJ2-6; a possible D gene is TRBD2 (5 bases). This CDR3 contains 15 residues. Trimming removed 5 bases from V and 4 bases from J, with 15 bases in between. Germline lookup yields CDR1 GTSNPN and CDR2 SVGIG (reference sequence). The CDR3 spells CAWSRRSGGANVLTF. The DNA for the CDR3 is TGTGCCTGGTCAAGACGATCGGGGGGGGCCAACGTCCTGACTTTC.

The rearrangement links TRBV5-1 to TRBJ1-1; D is perhaps TRBD1 (5 bases). The CDR3 sequence is 18 residues long. V lost 0 bases and J 0 bases, leaving 18 bases between the germline ends. From germline, CDR1 is SGHRS and CDR2 YFSETQ. The CDR3 bases are TGCGCCAGCAGCTTGGGCCGAGTACTGGACAATATGAACACTGAAGCTTTCTTT. Its translation is CASSLGRVLDNMNTEAFF.

The J gene is TRBJ1-5, the V gene TRBV30; D remains unclear. CDR1 is GTSNPN, CDR2 SVGIG, per germline (reference sequence). The CDR3 consists of 16 residues. V gave up 0 bases and J gave up 2 bases, with 14 bases separating them. The CDR3 region is CAWSVLGLKGNQPQHF. The CDR3 DNA reads as TGTGCCTGGAGTGTACTGGGCTTGAAGGGCAATCAGCCCCAGCATTTT.

The chain uses TRBV11-1 and TRBJ1-5; D is undetermined. Trimming shortened V by 6 bases and J by 1 base, and 7 bases separated the two germline ends. The CDR3 sequence is 13 residues long. Germline V lookup: CDR1 SGHAT, CDR2 FQDESV (reference sequence). The CDR3 DNA follows: TGTGCCAGCAGTAAACAGAGCAATCAGCCCCAGCATTTT. Its translation: CASSKQSNQPQHF.